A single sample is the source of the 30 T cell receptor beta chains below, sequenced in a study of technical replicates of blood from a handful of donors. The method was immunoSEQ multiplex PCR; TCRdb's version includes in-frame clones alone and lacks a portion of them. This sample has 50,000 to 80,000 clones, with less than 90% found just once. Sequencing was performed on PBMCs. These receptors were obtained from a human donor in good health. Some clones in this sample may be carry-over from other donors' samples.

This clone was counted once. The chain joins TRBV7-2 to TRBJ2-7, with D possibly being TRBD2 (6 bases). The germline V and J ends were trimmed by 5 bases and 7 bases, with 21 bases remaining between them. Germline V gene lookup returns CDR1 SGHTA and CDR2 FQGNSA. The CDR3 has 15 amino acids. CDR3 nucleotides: TGTGCCAGCAGCCTGGCGGGAACCACCCCAGGGGAGCAGTACTTC. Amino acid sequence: CASSLAGTTPGEQYF.

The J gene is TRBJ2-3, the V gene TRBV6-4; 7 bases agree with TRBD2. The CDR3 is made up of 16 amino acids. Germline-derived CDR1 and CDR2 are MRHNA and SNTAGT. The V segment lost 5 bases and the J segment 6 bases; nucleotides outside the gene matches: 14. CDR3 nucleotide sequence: TGTGCCAGCAGTCCCGAGGGTGAAGCGGGGCAGGATACGCAGTATTTT. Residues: CASSPEGEAGQDTQYF.

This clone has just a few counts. The CDR3 region has the DNA TGTGCCAGCAGCTTCTGGAGTACCCCCCAGAATGAGCAGTTCTTC. It encodes CASSFWSTPQNEQFF. The chain combines TRBV9 with TRBJ2-1, with D unclear. V was shortened by 4 bases and J by 7 bases, with 18 bases between the two germline ends. This CDR3 comprises 15 residues. CDR1 and CDR2 (germline): SGDLS, YYNGEE.

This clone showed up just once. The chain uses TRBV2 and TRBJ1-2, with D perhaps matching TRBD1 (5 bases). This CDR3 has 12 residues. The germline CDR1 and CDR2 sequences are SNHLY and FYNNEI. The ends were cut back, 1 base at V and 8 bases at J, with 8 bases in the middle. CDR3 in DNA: TGTGCCAGCAGTGAAGACAGGTTGGGCTACACCTTC. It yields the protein CASSEDRLGYTF.

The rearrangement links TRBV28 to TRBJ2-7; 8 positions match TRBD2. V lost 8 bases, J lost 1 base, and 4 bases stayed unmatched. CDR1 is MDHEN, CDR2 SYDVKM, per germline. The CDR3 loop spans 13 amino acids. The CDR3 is CASGRGGSYEQYF. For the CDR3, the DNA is TGTGCCAGCGGACGGGGGGGTTCCTACGAGCAGTACTTC.

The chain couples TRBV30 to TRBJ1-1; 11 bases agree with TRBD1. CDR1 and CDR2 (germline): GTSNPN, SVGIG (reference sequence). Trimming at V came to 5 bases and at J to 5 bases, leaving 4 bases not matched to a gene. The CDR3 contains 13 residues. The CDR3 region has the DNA TGTGCCTGGGGACAGGGGGCGCGTACTGAAGCTTTCTTT. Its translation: CAWGQGARTEAFF.

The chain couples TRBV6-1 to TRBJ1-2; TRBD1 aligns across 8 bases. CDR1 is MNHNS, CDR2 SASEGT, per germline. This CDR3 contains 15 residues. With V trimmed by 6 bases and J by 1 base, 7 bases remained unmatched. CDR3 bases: TGTGCCAGCAGAAGGACAGGGAGGGTTAACTATGGCTACACCTTC. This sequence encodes CASRRTGRVNYGYTF.

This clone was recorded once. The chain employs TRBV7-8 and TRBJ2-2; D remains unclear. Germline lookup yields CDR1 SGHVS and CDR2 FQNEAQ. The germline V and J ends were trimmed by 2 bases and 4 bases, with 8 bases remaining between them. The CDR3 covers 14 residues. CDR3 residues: CASSLMAVTGELFF. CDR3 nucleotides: TGTGCCAGCAGCTTAATGGCGGTCACCGGGGAGCTGTTTTTT.

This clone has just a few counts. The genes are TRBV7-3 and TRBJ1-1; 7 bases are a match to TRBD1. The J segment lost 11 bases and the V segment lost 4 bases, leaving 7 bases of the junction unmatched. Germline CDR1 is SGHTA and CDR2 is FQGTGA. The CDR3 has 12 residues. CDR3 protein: CASSSGQIEAFF. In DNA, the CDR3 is TGTGCCAGCAGCTCGGGACAGATCGAGGCTTTCTTT.

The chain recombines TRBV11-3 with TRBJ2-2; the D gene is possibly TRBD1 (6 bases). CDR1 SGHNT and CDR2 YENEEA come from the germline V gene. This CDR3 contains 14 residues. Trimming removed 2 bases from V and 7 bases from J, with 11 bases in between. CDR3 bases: TGTGCCAGCAGCTTATCCGCAGGGGACGGGGAGCTGTTTTTT. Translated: CASSLSAGDGELFF.

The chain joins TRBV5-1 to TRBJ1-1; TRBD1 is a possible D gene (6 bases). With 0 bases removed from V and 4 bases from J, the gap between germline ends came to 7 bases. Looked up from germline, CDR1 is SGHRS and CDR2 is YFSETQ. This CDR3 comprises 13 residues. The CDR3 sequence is CASSLEGGTEAFF. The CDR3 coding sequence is TGCGCCAGCAGCTTGGAAGGGGGCACTGAAGCTTTCTTT.

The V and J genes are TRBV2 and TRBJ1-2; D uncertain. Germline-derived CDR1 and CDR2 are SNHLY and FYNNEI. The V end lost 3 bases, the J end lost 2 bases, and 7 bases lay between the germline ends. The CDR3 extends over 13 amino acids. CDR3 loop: CASSEGRNYGYTF. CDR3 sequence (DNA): TGTGCCAGCAGTGAGGGCCGCAACTATGGCTACACCTTC.

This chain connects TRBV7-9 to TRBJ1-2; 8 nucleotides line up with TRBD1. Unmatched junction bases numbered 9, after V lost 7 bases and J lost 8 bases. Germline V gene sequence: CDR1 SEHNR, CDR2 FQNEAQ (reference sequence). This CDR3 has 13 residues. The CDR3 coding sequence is TGTGCCAGCACCTTCCAGGGGGCAAGGGGCTACACCTTC. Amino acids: CASTFQGARGYTF.

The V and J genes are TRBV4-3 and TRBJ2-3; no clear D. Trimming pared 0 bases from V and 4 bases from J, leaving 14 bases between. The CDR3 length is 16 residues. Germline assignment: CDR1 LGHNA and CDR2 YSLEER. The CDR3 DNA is TGCGCCAGCAGCCAAGATCAAGAAGCCCGGGCAGATACGCAGTATTTT. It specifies CASSQDQEARADTQYF.

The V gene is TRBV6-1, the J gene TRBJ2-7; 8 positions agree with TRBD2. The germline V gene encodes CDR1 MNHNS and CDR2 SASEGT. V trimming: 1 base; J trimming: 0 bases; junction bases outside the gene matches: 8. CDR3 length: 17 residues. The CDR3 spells CASSEGSGRPHSYEQYF. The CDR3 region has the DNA TGTGCCAGCAGTGAAGGCAGCGGGAGACCACACTCCTACGAGCAGTACTTC.

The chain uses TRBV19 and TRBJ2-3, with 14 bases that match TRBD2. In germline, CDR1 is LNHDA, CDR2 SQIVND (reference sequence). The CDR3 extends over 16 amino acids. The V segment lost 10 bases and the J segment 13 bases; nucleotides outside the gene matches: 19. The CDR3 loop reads CATNQRGKRTSGGKYF. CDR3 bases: TGTGCCACTAACCAACGGGGAAAGAGGACTAGCGGGGGGAAGTATTTT.

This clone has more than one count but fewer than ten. The CDR3 loop is CASSQTGSHTEAFF. The CDR3 bases are TGTGCCAGCAGCCAGACAGGGTCACACACTGAAGCTTTCTTT. The chain employs TRBV7-2 and TRBJ1-1, with TRBD1 matching 7 bases. Germline CDR1 SGHTA, CDR2 FQGNSA. After removal of 5 bases from V and 3 bases from J, the junction contained 6 bases not matched to a gene. The CDR3 consists of 14 residues.

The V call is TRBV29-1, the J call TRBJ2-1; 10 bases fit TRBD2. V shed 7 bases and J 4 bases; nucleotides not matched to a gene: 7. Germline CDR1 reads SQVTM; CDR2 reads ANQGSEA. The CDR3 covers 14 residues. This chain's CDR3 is CSADSGGLYNEQFF. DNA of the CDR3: TGCAGCGCTGATAGCGGGGGGCTTTACAATGAGCAGTTCTTC.

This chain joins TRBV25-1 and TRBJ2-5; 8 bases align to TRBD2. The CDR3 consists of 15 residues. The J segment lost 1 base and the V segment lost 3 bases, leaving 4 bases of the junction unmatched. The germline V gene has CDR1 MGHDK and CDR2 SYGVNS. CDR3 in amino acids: CASSERLAGQETQYF. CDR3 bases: TGTGCCAGCAGTGAGAGGCTAGCGGGCCAAGAGACCCAGTACTTC.

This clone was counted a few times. The CDR3 loop is CASRAGVRTEAFF. Here the CDR3 DNA reads TGTGCCAGCAGGGCGGGGGTCAGGACTGAAGCTTTCTTT. The V and J genes are TRBV25-1 and TRBJ1-1, with TRBD1 as a possible D gene (5 bases). Germline V gives CDR1 MGHDK, CDR2 SYGVNS. This CDR3 spans 13 amino acids. The V and J ends lost 6 bases and 5 bases respectively, with 13 bases between them.

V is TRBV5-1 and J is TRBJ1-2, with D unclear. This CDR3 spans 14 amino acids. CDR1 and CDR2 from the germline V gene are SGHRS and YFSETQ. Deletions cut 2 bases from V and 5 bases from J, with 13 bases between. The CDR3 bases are TGCGCCAGCAGCTTAGAGACACCACAATATGGCTACACCTTC. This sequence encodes CASSLETPQYGYTF. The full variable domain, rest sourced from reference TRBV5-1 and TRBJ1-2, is KAGVTQTPRYLIKTRGQQVTLSCSPISGHRSVSWYQQTPGQGLQFLFEYFSETQRNKGNFPGRFSGRQFSNSRSEMNVSTLELGDSALYLCASSLETPQYGYTFGSGTRLTVV.

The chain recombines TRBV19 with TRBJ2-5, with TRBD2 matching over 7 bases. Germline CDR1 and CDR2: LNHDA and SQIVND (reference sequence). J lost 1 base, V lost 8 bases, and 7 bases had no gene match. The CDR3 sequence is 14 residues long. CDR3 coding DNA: TGTGCCAGTGCCTTGGGGAGGGCCCAAGAGACCCAGTACTTC. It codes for CASALGRAQETQYF.

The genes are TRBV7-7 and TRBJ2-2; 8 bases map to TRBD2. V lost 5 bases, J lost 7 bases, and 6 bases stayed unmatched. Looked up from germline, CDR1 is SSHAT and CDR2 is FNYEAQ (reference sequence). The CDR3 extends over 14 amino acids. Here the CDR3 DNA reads TGTGCCAGCAGCCCGGGACTAGGGATCGGGGAGCTGTTTTTT. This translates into CASSPGLGIGELFF.

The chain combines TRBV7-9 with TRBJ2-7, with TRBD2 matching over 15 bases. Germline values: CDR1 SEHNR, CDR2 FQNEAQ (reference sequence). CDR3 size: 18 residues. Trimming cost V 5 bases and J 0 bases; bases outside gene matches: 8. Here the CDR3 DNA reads TGTGCCAGCAGCAAAGGAGGGACTAGCGGGAGGTCCTCCTACGAGCAGTACTTC. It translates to CASSKGGTSGRSSYEQYF. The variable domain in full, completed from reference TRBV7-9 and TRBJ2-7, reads DTGVSQNPRHKITKRGQNVTFRCDPISEHNRLYWYRQTLGQGPEFLTYFQNEAQLEKSRLLSDRFSAERPKGSFSTLEIQRTEQGDSAMYLCASSKGGTSGRSSYEQYFGPGTRLTVT.

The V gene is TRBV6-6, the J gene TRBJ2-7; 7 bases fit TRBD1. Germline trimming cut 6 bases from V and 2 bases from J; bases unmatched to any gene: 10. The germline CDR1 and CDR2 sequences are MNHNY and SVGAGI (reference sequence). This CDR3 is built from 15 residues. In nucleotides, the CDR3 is TGTGCCAGCAGACCCGACAGGGAGTACACCTACGAGCAGTACTTC. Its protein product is CASRPDREYTYEQYF.

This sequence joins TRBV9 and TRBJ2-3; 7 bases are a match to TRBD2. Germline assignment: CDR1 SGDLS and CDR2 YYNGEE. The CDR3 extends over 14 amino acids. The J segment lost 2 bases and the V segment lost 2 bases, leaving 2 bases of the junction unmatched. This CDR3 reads CASSVGTTTDTQYF. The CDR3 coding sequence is TGTGCCAGCAGCGTCGGGACTACCACAGATACGCAGTATTTT. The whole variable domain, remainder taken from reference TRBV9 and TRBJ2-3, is DSGVTQTPKHLITATGQRVTLRCSPRSGDLSVYWYQQSLDQGLQFLIQYYNGEERAKGNILERFSAQQFPDLHSELNLSSLELGDSALYFCASSVGTTTDTQYFGPGTRLTVL.

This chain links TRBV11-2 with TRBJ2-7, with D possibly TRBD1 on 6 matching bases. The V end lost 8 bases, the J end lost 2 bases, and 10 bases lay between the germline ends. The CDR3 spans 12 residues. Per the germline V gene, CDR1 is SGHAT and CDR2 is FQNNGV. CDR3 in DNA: TGTGCCAGCGGACAGTTCACCTACGAGCAGTACTTC. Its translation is CASGQFTYEQYF. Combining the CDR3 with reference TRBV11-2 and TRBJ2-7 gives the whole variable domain EAGVAQSPRYKIIEKRQSVAFWCNPISGHATLYWYQQILGQGPKLLIQFQNNGVVDDSQLPKDRFSAERLKGVDSTLKIQPAKLEDSAVYLCASGQFTYEQYFGPGTRLTVT.

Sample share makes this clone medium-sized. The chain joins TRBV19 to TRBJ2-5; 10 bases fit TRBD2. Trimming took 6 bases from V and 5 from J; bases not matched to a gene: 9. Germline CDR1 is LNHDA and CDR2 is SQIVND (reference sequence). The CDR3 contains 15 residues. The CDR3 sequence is CASSQGSSGSETQYF. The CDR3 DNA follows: TGTGCCAGTAGCCAGGGTTCTAGCGGGAGTGAGACCCAGTACTTC.

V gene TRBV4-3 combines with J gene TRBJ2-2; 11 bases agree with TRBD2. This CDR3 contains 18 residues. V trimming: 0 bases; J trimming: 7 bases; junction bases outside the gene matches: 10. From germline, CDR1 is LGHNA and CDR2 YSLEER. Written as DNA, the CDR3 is TGCGCCAGCAGCCAAGAGTACGTAGCGGGGGGGCCTTTCGGGGAGCTGTTTTTT. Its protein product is CASSQEYVAGGPFGELFF.

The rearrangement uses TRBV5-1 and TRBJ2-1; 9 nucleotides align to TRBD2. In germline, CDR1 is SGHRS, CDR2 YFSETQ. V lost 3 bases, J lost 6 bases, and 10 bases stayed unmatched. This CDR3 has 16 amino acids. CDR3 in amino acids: CASSSAGAGGRNEQFF. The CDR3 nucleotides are TGCGCCAGCAGCTCGGCGGGGGCGGGAGGGCGCAATGAGCAGTTCTTC. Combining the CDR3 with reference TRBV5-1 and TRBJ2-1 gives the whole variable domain KAGVTQTPRYLIKTRGQQVTLSCSPISGHRSVSWYQQTPGQGLQFLFEYFSETQRNKGNFPGRFSGRQFSNSRSEMNVSTLELGDSALYLCASSSAGAGGRNEQFFGPGTRLTVL.